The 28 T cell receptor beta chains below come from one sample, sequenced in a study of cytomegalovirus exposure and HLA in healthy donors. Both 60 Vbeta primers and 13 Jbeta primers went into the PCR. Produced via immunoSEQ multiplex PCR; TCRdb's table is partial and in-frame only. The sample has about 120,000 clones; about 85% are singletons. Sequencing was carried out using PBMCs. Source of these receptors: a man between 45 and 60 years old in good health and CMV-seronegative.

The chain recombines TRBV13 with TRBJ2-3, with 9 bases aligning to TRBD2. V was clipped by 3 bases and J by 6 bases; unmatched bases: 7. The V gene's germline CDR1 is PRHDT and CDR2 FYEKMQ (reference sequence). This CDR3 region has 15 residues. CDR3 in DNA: TGTGCCAGCAGCTTCGGGGTAGCGGGAGAGGATACGCAGTATTTT. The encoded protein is CASSFGVAGEDTQYF.

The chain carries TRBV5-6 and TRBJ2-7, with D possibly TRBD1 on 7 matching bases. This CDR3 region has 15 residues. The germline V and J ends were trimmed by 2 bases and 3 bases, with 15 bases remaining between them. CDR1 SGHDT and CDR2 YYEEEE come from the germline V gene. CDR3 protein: CASSFRGVGVYEQYF. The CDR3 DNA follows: TGTGCCAGCAGCTTCAGGGGGGTCGGAGTCTACGAGCAGTACTTC.

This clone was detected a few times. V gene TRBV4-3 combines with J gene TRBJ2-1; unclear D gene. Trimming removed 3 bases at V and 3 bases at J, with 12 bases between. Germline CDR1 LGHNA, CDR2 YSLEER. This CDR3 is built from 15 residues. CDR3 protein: CASSHGALVYNEQFF. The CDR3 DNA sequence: TGCGCCAGCAGCCACGGCGCCCTAGTCTACAATGAGCAGTTCTTC.

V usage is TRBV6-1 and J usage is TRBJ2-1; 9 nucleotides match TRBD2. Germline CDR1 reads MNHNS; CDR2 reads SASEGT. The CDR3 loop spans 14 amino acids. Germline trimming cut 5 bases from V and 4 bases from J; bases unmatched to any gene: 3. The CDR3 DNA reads TGTGCCAGCAGTCTAGCGGGGAGTTACAATGAGCAGTTCTTC. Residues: CASSLAGSYNEQFF.

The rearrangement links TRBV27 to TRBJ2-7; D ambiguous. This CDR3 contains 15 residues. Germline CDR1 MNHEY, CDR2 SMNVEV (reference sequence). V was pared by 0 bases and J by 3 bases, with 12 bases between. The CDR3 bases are TGTGCCAGCAGTTTATCCATCACTCCCGGCTACGAGCAGTACTTC. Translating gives CASSLSITPGYEQYF.

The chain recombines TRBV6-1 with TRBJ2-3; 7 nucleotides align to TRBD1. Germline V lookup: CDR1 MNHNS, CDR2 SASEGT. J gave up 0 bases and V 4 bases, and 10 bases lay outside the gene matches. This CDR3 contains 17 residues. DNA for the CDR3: TGTGCCAGCAGTGGTTGGGACAGCCATTCTAGCACAGATACGCAGTATTTT. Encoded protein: CASSGWDSHSSTDTQYF.

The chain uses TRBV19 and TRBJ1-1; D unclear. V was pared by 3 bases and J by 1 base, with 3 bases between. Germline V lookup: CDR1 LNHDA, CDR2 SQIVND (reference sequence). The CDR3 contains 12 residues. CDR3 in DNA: TGTGCCAGTAGTATCGGGAACACTGAAGCTTTCTTT. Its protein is CASSIGNTEAFF.

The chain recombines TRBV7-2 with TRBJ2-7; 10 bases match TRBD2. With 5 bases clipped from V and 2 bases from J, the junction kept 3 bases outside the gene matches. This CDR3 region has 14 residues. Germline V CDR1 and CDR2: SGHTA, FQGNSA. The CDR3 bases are TGTGCCAGCAGCCGGACTAGCGGAACCTACGAGCAGTACTTC. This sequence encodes CASSRTSGTYEQYF.

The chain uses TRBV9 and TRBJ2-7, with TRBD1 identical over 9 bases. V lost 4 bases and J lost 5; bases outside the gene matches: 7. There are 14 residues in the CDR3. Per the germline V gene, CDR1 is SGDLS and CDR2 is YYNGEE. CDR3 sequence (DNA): TGTGCCAGCAGCTCCCGGACAGGGGCCCACGAGCAGTACTTC. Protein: CASSSRTGAHEQYF. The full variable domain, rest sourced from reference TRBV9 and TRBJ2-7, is DSGVTQTPKHLITATGQRVTLRCSPRSGDLSVYWYQQSLDQGLQFLIQYYNGEERAKGNILERFSAQQFPDLHSELNLSSLELGDSALYFCASSSRTGAHEQYFGPGTRLTVT.

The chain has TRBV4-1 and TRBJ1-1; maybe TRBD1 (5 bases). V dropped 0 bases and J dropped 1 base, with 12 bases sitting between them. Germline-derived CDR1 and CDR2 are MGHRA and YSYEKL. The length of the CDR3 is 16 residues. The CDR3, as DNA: TGCGCCAGCAGCCAAGAAGGGGCGACACCGAACACTGAAGCTTTCTTT. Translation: CASSQEGATPNTEAFF.

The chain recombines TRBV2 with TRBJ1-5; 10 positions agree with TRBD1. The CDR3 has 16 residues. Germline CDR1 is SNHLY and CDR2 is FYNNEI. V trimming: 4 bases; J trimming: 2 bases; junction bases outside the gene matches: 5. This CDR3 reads CASSGDRGGGNQPQHF. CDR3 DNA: TGTGCCAGCAGTGGGGACAGGGGCGGCGGCAATCAGCCCCAGCATTTT.

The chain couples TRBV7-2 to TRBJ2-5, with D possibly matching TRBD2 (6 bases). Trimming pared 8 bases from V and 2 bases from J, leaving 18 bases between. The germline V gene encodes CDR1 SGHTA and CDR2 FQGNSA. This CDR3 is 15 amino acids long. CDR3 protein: CASRPPGLLQETQYF. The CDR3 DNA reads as TGTGCCAGCCGACCTCCGGGACTCCTACAAGAGACCCAGTACTTC.

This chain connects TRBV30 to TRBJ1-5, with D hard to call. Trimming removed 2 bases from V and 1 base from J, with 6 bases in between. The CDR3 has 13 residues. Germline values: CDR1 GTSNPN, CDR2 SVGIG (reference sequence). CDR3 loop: CAWSLGSNQPQHF. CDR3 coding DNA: TGTGCCTGGAGTCTCGGGAGCAATCAGCCCCAGCATTTT.

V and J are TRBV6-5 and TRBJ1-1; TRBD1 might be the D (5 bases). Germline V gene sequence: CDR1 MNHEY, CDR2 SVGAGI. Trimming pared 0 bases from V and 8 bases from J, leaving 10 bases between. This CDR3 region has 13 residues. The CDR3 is CASSYSGVREAFF. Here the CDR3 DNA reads TGTGCCAGCAGTTACTCAGGGGTTAGGGAAGCTTTCTTT.

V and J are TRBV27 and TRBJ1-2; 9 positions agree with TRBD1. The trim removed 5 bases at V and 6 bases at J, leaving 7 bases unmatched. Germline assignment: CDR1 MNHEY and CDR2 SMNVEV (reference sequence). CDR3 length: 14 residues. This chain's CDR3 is CASSPTTGGHGYTF. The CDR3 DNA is TGTGCCAGCAGTCCCACTACAGGGGGCCATGGCTACACCTTC.

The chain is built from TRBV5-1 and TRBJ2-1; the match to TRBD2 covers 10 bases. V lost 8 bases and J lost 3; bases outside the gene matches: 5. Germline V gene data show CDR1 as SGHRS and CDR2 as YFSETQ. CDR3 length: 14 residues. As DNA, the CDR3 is TGCGCCAGTCGCTGGACTAGCGGCTACAATGAGCAGTTCTTC. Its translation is CASRWTSGYNEQFF.

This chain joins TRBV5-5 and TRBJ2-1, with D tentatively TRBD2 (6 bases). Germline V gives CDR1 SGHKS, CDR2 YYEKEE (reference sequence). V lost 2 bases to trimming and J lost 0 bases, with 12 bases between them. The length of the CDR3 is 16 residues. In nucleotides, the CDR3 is TGTGCCAGCAGCTTAGCTAGCGTCAGCTCCTACAATGAGCAGTTCTTC. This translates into CASSLASVSSYNEQFF.

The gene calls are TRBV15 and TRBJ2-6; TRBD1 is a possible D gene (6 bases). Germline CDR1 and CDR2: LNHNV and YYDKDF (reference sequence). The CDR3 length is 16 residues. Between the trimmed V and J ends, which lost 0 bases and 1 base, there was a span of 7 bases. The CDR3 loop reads CATSREGASGANVLTF. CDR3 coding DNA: TGTGCCACCAGCAGAGAGGGGGCTTCTGGGGCCAACGTCCTGACTTTC. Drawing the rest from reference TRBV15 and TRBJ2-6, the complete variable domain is DAMVIQNPRYQVTQFGKPVTLSCSQTLNHNVMYWYQQKSSQAPKLLFHYYDKDFNNEADTPDNFQSRRPNTSFCFLDIRSPGLGDTAMYLCATSREGASGANVLTFGAGSRLTVL.

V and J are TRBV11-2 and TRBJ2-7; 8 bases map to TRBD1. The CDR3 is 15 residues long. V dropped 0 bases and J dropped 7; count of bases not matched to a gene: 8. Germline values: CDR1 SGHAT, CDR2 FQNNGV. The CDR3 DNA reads TGTGCCAGCAGCTTAGATTCTGGACAGGGTAGGGAGCAGTACTTC. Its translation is CASSLDSGQGREQYF. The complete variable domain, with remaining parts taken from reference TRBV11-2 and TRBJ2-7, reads EAGVAQSPRYKIIEKRQSVAFWCNPISGHATLYWYQQILGQGPKLLIQFQNNGVVDDSQLPKDRFSAERLKGVDSTLKIQPAKLEDSAVYLCASSLDSGQGREQYFGPGTRLTVT.

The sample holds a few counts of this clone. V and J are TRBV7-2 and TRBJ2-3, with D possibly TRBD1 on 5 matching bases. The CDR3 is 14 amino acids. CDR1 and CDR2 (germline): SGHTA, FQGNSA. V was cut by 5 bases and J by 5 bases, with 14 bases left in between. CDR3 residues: CASSPTVQLDTQYF. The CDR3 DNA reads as TGTGCCAGCAGCCCGACAGTTCAATTAGATACGCAGTATTTT.

The CDR3 sequence: CAISVGLAEETQYF. CDR3 DNA: TGTGCCATCAGCGTCGGACTAGCCGAGGAGACCCAGTACTTC. The chain joins TRBV10-3 to TRBJ2-5, with 8 positions matching TRBD2. V dropped 6 bases and J dropped 5; count of bases not matched to a gene: 8. This CDR3 spans 14 amino acids. CDR1 is ENHRY, CDR2 SYGVKD, per germline.

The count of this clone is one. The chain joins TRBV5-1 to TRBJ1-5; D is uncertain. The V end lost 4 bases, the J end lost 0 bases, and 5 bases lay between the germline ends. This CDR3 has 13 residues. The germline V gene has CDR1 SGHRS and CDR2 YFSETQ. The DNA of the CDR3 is TGCGCCAGCAGCGAGAATAGCAATCAGCCCCAGCATTTT. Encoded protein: CASSENSNQPQHF.

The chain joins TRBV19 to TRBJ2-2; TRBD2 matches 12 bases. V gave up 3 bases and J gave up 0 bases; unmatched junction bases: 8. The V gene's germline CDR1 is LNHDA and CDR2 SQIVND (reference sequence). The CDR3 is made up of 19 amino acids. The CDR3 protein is CASSIRLAGDIANTGELFF. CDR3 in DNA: TGTGCCAGTAGTATCCGACTAGCGGGAGATATTGCGAACACCGGGGAGCTGTTTTTT. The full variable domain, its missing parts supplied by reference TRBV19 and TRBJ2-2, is DGGITQSPKYLFRKEGQNVTLSCEQNLNHDAMYWYRQDPGQGLRLIYYSQIVNDFQKGDIAEGYSVSREKKESFPLTVTSAQKNPTAFYLCASSIRLAGDIANTGELFFGEGSRLTVL.

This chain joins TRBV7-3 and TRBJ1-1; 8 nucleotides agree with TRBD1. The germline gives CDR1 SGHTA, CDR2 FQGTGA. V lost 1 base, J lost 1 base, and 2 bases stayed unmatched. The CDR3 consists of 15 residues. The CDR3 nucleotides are TGTGCCAGCAGCTTAATTGGGACAGGGAACACTGAAGCTTTCTTT. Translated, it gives CASSLIGTGNTEAFF.

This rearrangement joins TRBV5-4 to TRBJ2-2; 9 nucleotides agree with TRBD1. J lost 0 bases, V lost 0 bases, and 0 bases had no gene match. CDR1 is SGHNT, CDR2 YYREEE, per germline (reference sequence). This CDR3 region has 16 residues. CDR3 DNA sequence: TGTGCCAGCAGCTTGGGACAGGGGGCGAACACCGGGGAGCTGTTTTTT. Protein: CASSLGQGANTGELFF.

CDR3 region: CASGRGGGGEKLFF. The CDR3 bases are TGTGCCAGCGGGAGGGGTGGTGGCGGGGAAAAACTGTTTTTT. This chain uses TRBV6-1 with TRBJ1-4; D is perhaps TRBD1 (5 bases). Trimming removed 8 bases at V and 8 bases at J, with 18 bases between. Germline CDR1 is MNHNS and CDR2 is SASEGT. The length of the CDR3 is 14 residues.

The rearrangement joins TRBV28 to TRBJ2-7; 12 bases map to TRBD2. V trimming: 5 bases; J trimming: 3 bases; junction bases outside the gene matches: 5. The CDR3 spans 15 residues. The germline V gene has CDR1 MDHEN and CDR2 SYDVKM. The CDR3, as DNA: TGTGCCAGCAGTAAAGGACTAGCGGGGCACTACGAGCAGTACTTC. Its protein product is CASSKGLAGHYEQYF.

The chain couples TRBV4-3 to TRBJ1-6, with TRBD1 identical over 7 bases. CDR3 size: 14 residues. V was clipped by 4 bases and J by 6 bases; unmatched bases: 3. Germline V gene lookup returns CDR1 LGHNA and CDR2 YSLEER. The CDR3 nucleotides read TGCGCCAGCAGCCGGGGGACAGCTAATTCACCCCTCCACTTT. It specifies CASSRGTANSPLHF.